This T cell receptor (beta chain) came from a study of control samples from healthy donors and cancer patients. The junction had 10 bases not matched to a gene; V was cut back by 7 bases and J by 6 bases. The CDR3 is 14 amino acids. From germline, CDR1 is MNHEY and CDR2 SVGAGI. Here immunoSEQ multiplex PCR was the method, and the copy in TCRdb shows in-frame clones only, minus some. There are 150,000 or so clones in the sample; approximately 94% occur only once, and about an eighth lies in the top ten. The receptor comes from a man aged 35 to 55 in good health. The rearrangement links TRBV6-5 to TRBJ1-1, with TRBD1 matching over 8 bases. Input material: blood. The CDR3, as DNA: TGTGCCAGCACCGACGACGGGACAGGATCTGAAGCTTTCTTT. Protein: CASTDDGTGSEAFF.